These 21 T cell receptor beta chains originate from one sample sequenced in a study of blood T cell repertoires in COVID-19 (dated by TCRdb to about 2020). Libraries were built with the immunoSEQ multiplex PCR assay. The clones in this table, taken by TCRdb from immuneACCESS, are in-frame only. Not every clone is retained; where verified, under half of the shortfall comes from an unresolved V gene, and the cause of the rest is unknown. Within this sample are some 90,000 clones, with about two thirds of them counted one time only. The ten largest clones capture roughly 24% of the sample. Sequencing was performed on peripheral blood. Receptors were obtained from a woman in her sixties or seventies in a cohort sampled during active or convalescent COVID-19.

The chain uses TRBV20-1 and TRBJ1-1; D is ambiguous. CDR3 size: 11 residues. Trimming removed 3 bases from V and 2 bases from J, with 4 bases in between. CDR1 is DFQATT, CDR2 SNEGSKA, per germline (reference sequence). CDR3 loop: CSASLNTEAFF. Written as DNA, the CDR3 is TGCAGTGCTAGTCTCAACACTGAAGCTTTCTTT.

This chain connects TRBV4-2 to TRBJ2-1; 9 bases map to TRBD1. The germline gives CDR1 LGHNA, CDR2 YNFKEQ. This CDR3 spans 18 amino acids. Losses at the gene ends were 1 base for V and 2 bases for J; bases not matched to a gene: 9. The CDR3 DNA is TGTGCCAGCAGCCAAGCCCCAGGGACAGGGTTCGCCTACAATGAGCAGTTCTTC. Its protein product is CASSQAPGTGFAYNEQFF.

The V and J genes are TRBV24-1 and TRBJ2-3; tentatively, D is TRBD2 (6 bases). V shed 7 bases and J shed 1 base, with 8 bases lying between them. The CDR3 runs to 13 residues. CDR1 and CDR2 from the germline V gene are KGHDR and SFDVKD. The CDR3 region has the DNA TGTGCCACCAGACCTAGCGGCACAGATACGCAGTATTTT. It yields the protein CATRPSGTDTQYF.

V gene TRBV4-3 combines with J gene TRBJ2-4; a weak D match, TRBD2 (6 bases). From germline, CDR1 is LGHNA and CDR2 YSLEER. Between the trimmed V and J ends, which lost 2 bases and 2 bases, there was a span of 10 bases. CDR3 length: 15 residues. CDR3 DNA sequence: TGCGCCAGCAGCCAAACGGGGGATTCCAAAAACATTCAGTACTTC. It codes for CASSQTGDSKNIQYF.

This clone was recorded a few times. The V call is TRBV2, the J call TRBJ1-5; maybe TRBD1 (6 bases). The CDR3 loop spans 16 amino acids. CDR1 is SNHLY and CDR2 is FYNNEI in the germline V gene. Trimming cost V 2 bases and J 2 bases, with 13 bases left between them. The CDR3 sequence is CASSEMGARGNQPQHF. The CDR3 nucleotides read TGTGCCAGCAGTGAAATGGGGGCGCGGGGCAATCAGCCCCAGCATTTT.

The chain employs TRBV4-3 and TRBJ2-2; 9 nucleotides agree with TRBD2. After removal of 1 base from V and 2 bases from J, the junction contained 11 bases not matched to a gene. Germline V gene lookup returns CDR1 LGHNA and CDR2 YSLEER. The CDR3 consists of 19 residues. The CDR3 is CASSQAVAGAPSNTGELFF. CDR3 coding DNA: TGCGCCAGCAGCCAAGCGGTAGCGGGGGCTCCCTCTAACACCGGGGAGCTGTTTTTT.

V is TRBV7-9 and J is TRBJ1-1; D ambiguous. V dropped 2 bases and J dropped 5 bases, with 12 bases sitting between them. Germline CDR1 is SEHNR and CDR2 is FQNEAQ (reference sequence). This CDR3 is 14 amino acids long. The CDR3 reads CASSLYDPGTEAFF. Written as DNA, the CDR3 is TGTGCCAGCAGCTTATATGACCCGGGGACTGAAGCTTTCTTT.

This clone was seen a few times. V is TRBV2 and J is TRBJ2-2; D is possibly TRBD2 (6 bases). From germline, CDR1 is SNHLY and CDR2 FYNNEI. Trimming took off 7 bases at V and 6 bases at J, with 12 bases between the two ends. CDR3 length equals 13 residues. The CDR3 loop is CASNPGVAGELFF. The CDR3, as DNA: TGTGCCAGCAATCCGGGGGTGGCCGGGGAGCTGTTTTTT.

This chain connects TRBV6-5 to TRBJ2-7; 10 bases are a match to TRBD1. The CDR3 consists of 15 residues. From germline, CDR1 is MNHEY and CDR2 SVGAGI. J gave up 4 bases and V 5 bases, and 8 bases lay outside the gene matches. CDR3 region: CASSPTGTGAYEQYF. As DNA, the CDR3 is TGTGCCAGCAGTCCGACCGGGACAGGGGCTTACGAGCAGTACTTC.

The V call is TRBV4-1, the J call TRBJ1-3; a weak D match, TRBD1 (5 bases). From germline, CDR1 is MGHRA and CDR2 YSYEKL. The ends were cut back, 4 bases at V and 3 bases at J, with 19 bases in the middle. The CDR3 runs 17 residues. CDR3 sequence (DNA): TGCGCCAGCAGCCGGCTTTTGGGGGGGGACGGTGGAAACACCATATATTTT. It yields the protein CASSRLLGGDGGNTIYF.

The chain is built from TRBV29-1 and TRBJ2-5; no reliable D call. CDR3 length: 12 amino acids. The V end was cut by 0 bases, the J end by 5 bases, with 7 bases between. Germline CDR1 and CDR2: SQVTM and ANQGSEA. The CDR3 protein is CSVEEGVETQYF. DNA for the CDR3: TGCAGCGTTGAAGAGGGCGTTGAGACCCAGTACTTC. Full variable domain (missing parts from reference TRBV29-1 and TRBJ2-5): SAVISQKPSRDICQRGTSLTIQCQVDSQVTMMFWYRQQPGQSLTLIATANQGSEATYESGFVIDKFPISRPNLTFSTLTVSNMSPEDSSIYLCSVEEGVETQYFGPGTRLLVL.

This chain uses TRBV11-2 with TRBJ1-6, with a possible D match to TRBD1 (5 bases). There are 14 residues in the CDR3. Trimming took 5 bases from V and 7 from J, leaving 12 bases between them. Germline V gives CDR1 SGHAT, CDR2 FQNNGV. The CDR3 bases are TGTGCCAGCAGCCCTCCGGGGGGAAATTCACCCCTCCACTTT. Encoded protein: CASSPPGGNSPLHF.

DNA of the CDR3: TGTGCCTGGAGTCCAAGACAGGGACCCACCAAGAAGGGTGCTAATGAAAAACTGTTTTTT. Translation: CAWSPRQGPTKKGANEKLFF. The chain couples TRBV30 to TRBJ1-4; TRBD1 matches 7 bases. The CDR3 sequence is 20 residues long. Germline trimming cut 2 bases from V and 3 bases from J; bases unmatched to any gene: 21. Germline values: CDR1 GTSNPN, CDR2 SVGIG (reference sequence). The complete variable domain, with remaining parts taken from reference TRBV30 and TRBJ1-4, reads SQTIHQWPATLVQPVGSPLSLECTVEGTSNPNLYWYRQAAGRGLQLLFYSVGIGQISSEVPQNLSASRPQDRQFILSSKKLLLSDSGFYLCAWSPRQGPTKKGANEKLFFGSGTQLSVL.

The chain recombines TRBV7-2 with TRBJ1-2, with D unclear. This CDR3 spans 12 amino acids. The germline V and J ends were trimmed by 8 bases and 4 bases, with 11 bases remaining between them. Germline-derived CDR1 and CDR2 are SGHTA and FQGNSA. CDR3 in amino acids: CASSDWPYGYTF. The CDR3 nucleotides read TGTGCCAGCTCGGACTGGCCCTATGGCTACACCTTC.

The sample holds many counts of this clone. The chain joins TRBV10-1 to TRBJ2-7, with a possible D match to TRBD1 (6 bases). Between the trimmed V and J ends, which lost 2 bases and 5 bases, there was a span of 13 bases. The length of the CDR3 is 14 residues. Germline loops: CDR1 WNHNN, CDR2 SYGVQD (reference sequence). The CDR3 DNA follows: TGCGCCAGCAGTGAGAATGGACAGTCCAACGAGCAGTACTTC. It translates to CASSENGQSNEQYF.

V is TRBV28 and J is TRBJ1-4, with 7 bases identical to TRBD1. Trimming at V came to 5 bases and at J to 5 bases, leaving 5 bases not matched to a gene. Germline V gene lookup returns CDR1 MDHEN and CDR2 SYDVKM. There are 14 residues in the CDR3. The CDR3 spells CASSIQGPNEKLFF. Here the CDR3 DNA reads TGTGCCAGCAGTATACAGGGGCCGAATGAAAAACTGTTTTTT. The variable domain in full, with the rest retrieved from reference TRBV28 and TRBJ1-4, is DVKVTQSSRYLVKRTGEKVFLECVQDMDHENMFWYRQDPGLGLRLIYFSYDVKMKEKGDIPEGYSVSREKKERFSLILESASTNQTSMYLCASSIQGPNEKLFFGSGTQLSVL.

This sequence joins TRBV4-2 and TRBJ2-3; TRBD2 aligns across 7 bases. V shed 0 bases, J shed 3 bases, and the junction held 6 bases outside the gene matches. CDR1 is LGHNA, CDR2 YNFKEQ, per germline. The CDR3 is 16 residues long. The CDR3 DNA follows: TGTGCCAGCAGCCAAGATAGAGGACTAGAGACAGATACGCAGTATTTT. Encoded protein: CASSQDRGLETDTQYF.

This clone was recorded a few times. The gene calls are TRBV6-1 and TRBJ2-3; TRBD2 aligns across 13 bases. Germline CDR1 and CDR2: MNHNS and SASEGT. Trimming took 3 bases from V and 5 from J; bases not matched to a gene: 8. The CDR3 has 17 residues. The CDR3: CASSEKWTSGGRDTQYF. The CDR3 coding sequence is TGTGCCAGCAGTGAGAAATGGACTAGCGGGGGCAGAGATACGCAGTATTTT.

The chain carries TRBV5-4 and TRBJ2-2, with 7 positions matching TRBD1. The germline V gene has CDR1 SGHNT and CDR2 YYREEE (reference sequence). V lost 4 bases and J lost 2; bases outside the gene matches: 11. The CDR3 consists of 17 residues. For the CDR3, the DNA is TGTGCCAGCAGCCGCGCGGTTCGACAGGGAAACACCGGGGAGCTGTTTTTT. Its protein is CASSRAVRQGNTGELFF.

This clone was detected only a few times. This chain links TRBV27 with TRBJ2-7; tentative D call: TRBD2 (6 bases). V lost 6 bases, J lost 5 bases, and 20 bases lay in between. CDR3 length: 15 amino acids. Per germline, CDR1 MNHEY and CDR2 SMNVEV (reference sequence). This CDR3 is CASSLSFTGGNEQYF. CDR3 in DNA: TGTGCCAGCAGCCTAAGTTTCACAGGAGGGAACGAGCAGTACTTC.

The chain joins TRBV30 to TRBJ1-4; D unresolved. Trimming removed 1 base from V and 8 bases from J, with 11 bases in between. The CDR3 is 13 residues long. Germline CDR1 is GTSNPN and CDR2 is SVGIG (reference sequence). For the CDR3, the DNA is TGTGCCTGGAGTGAGAGGGTAGGGGAAAAACTGTTTTTT. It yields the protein CAWSERVGEKLFF.